These 10 T cell receptor beta chains originate from one sample sequenced in a study of cytomegalovirus exposure and HLA in healthy donors (dated by TCRdb to 2015 to 2018). The library was produced with the immunoSEQ multiplex PCR assay. For the multiplex PCR, a mixture combining 60 forward primers for TCR Vbeta segments and 13 reverse primers for TCR Jbeta segments was used. TCRdb holds this immuneACCESS table with in-frame rearrangements only. Some clones are missing; in checked studies, unresolved V genes explain under half, and the rest has no known cause. Recorded for this sample are 35,000 to 45,000 clones; around two thirds of them occurred a single time. The ten largest make up less than 3.5% of the sample. The material sequenced was PBMCs. These receptors all come from a woman aged 25 to 39 in good health and CMV-seronegative.

The chain is built from TRBV15 and TRBJ1-4; TRBD1 is a possible D gene (6 bases). V was clipped by 1 base and J by 0 bases, with 6 bases between them. CDR1 is LNHNV, CDR2 YYDKDF, per germline (reference sequence). The CDR3 has 15 amino acids. CDR3 sequence (DNA): TGTGCCACCAGCAGAGGACAGGCAACTAATGAAAAACTGTTTTTT. It translates to CATSRGQATNEKLFF. Full variable domain (rest looked up from reference TRBV15 and TRBJ1-4): DAMVIQNPRYQVTQFGKPVTLSCSQTLNHNVMYWYQQKSSQAPKLLFHYYDKDFNNEADTPDNFQSRRPNTSFCFLDIRSPGLGDTAMYLCATSRGQATNEKLFFGSGTQLSVL.

There are a few counts of this clone. V and J are TRBV2 and TRBJ1-2, with D uncertain. The CDR3 sequence is 13 residues long. From germline, CDR1 is SNHLY and CDR2 FYNNEI. V was clipped by 8 bases and J by 3 bases, with 13 bases between them. CDR3 in amino acids: CASRVAADYGYTF. The CDR3 bases are TGTGCCAGCCGGGTCGCAGCAGACTATGGCTACACCTTC.

The chain links TRBV5-1 to TRBJ1-2, with a tentative D call TRBD1 (6 bases). This CDR3 is 15 amino acids long. The V and J ends lost 1 base and 0 bases respectively, with 10 bases between them. From germline, CDR1 is SGHRS and CDR2 YFSETQ. The CDR3 is CASSLLGTPNYGYTF. As DNA, the CDR3 is TGCGCCAGCAGCTTGCTTGGGACACCTAACTATGGCTACACCTTC.

This clone was seen more than once but under ten times. The rearrangement uses TRBV2 and TRBJ1-5, with 9 bases lining up with TRBD1. V shed 6 bases and J 3 bases; nucleotides not matched to a gene: 6. The CDR3 length is 15 residues. Germline V gene lookup returns CDR1 SNHLY and CDR2 FYNNEI. Here the CDR3 reads CASRAGQGSNQPQHF. The CDR3 bases are TGTGCCAGCAGAGCGGGACAGGGATCCAATCAGCCCCAGCATTTT.

This clone was seen more than once but under ten times. The rearrangement links TRBV12-5 to TRBJ2-2; D uncertain. The ends were cut back, 0 bases at V and 3 bases at J, with 14 bases in the middle. This CDR3 contains 17 residues. Germline V gene lookup returns CDR1 LGHNT and CDR2 FRNRAP. The CDR3 region is CASGLVTFLLYTGELFF. The CDR3 DNA reads TGTGCTAGTGGTTTGGTAACTTTTCTACTGTACACCGGGGAGCTGTTTTTT.

This chain joins TRBV7-7 and TRBJ2-5; 9 nucleotides align to TRBD1. The CDR3 is made up of 15 amino acids. J was trimmed by 4 bases and V by 2 bases; bases with no gene match: 5. Germline CDR1 reads SSHAT; CDR2 reads FNYEAQ (reference sequence). CDR3 nucleotides: TGTGCCAGCAGCTTACAACAGGGGGCCGGAGAGACCCAGTACTTC. Protein sequence: CASSLQQGAGETQYF.

V and J are TRBV4-1 and TRBJ1-6; 10 positions agree with TRBD1. Trimming at V came to 3 bases and at J to 7 bases, leaving 3 bases not matched to a gene. This CDR3 contains 15 residues. Per germline, CDR1 MGHRA and CDR2 YSYEKL. DNA for the CDR3: TGCGCCAGCAGCCAGGGGGACAGGGGAAATTCACCCCTCCACTTT. Translation: CASSQGDRGNSPLHF.

This clone was picked up a small number of times. The chain joins TRBV30 to TRBJ1-5; D is possibly TRBD1 (5 bases). V lost 5 bases and J lost 5, with 13 bases in between. CDR1 is GTSNPN, CDR2 SVGIG, per germline (reference sequence). The CDR3 spans 13 residues. DNA for the CDR3: TGTGCCTGGTCTGCGCAGGGCCATCAGCCCCAGCATTTT. This encodes CAWSAQGHQPQHF.

This rearrangement joins TRBV28 to TRBJ2-7, with 14 bases fitting TRBD2. Looked up from germline, CDR1 is MDHEN and CDR2 is SYDVKM. The CDR3 contains 18 residues. V shed 5 bases, J shed 6 bases, and the junction held 15 bases outside the gene matches. CDR3 residues: CASSPWTSGRLGSIEQYF. The CDR3 nucleotides are TGTGCCAGCAGTCCCTGGACTAGCGGGAGGCTCGGGAGTATCGAGCAGTACTTC.

The chain carries TRBV5-1 and TRBJ2-7; D remains unclear. Germline V gene data show CDR1 as SGHRS and CDR2 as YFSETQ. Trimming took 8 bases from V and 3 from J, leaving 6 bases between them. The CDR3 has 10 amino acids. This CDR3 reads CARGSYEQYF. The DNA for the CDR3 is TGCGCCAGGGGCAGCTACGAGCAGTACTTC.